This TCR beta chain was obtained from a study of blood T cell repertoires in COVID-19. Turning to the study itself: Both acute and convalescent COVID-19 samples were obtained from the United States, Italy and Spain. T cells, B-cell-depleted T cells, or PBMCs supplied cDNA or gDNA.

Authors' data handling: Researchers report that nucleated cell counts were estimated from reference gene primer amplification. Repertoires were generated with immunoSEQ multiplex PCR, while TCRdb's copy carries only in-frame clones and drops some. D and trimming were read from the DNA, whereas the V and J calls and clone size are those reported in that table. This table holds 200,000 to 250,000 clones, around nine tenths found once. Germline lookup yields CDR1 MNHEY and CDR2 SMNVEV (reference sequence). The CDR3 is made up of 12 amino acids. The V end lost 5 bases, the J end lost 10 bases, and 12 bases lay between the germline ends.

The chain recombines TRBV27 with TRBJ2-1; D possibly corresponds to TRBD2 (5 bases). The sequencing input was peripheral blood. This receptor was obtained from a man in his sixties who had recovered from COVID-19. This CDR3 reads CASSRDRREQFF. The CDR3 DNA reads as TGTGCCAGCAGTCGGGATCGGCGCGAGCAGTTCTTC.